Below, one TCR beta chain is given with its context. Its recognized antigen is unknown. Base-call qualities are not available, and no considerably larger clone is one nucleotide away. The CDR3 numbers 15 residues from cysteine through phenylalanine. Solely the CDR3 DNA is kept, with 45 bases framed from the first base. As encoded in the germline V gene, CDR1 is MNHNS while CDR2 is SASEGT. The junction shows trimming of 3 bases on V and 7 bases on J, and the gene matches do not reach 8 bases of it. TCRbeta CDR3 regions were amplified from genomic DNA using the immunoSEQ Assay, a bias-controlled multiplex PCR. The paper's processing steps were these. The number of nucleated cells in each sample was estimated from the amplification of reference gene primers within the assay. Sequence reads were collapsed and filtered to measure the absolute abundance of every unique TCRbeta CDR3 rearrangement. For each sample, productive Simpson clonality was calculated as the square root of Simpson's diversity index over productive rearrangements. TCRdb retrieved this table from immuneACCESS and kept in-frame rearrangements only. Not all clones are present; in checked studies, unresolved V genes account for under half, and no reason is known for the remainder. V, J and clone size derive from that table, while D and trimming were established from the DNA sequence. Here the sample has about 190,000 clones; approximately 90% occur a single time. 0.95% to 1.3% of the sample comes from the top ten.

This entry belongs to a study of blood T cell repertoires in COVID-19 (dated by TCRdb to 2020 to 2021). Broadly, across the study: Samples covering the acute and convalescent phases of COVID-19 were provided by collaborators in the United States, Italy and Spain. The material from the prospective study consisted of cDNA or gDNA derived from T cells, B-cell-depleted T cells, or PBMCs. Where available, HLA class I and class II types were taken from metadata supplied by the sample provider and were not determined by assay-based typing. The samples were drawn from the first 160 participants of the ongoing ImmuneRACE study and from 1,254 subjects provided by 6 global collaborators. Deeply sampled blood TCRbeta repertoires from subjects exposed to, actively infected with, or recovered from COVID-19 were included in the dataset. The repertoires were released in a freely available public database intended as a resource for research on the immune response to SARS-CoV-2. The sample metadata nearly always contained a de-identified subject ID, COVID-19 status, age in years and sex.

On the study overall, not on this receptor specifically: How much clinical and demographic metadata was included differed by source and by participant, and the metadata was provided uncurated.

Each collaborating institution followed its own protocols to collect whole blood in K2EDTA tubes. For TCRbeta analysis, collaborator samples were shipped as frozen whole blood, as isolated PBMCs, or as DNA extracted from either sample type. Sequencing was performed on peripheral blood. The chain is assembled from TRBV6-1 and TRBJ2-1, with TRBD2 matching 8 junction bases. This TCR derives from a young man with acute or convalescent COVID-19. The CDR3 amino acid sequence is: CASSDSAGVGNEQFF. The DNA reads as follows: TGTGCCAGCAGTGATTCAGCGGGAGTGGGGAATGAGCAGTTCTTC.